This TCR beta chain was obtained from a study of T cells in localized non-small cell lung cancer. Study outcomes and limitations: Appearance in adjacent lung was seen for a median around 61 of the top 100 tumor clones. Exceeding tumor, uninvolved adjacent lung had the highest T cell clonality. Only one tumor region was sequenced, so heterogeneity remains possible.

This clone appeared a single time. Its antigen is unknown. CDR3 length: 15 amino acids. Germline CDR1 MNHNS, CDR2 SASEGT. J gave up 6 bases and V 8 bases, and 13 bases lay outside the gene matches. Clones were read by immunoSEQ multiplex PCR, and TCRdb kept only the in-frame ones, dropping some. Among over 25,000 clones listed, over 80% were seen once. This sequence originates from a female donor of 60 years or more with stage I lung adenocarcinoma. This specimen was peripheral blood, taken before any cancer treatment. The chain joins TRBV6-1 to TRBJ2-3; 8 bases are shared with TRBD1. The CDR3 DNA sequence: TGTGCCAGCGGATCTGACAGGGGCATAGTGGATACGCAGTATTTT. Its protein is CASGSDRGIVDTQYF.